Below, 8 T cell receptor beta chains from the same sample are listed, as sequenced in a study of blood T cell repertoires in COVID-19 (dated by TCRdb to the early 2020s). Libraries were constructed by the immunoSEQ multiplex PCR assay. TCRdb's version of the immuneACCESS table is confined to in-frame rearrangements and falls short of the full clone set. An unresolved V gene accounts for under half of the shortfall where checked; the remainder is of unknown origin. This sample comprises approximately 250,000 clones, 86% of them detected only once. The ten biggest clones cover under 15% of the sample. The source material was peripheral blood. All receptors derive from a woman in her 70s with COVID-19, enrolled during active disease.

The chain carries TRBV30 and TRBJ2-1; TRBD2 matches at 7 bases. The germline V gene has CDR1 GTSNPN and CDR2 SVGIG (reference sequence). V lost 3 bases to trimming and J lost 15 bases; unmatched junction nucleotides: 14. The CDR3 is 13 residues long. CDR3 protein: CAWRGTTSRWGFF. For the CDR3, the DNA is TGTGCCTGGAGGGGTACGACTAGCAGGTGGGGGTTCTTC.

The CDR3 bases are TGTGCCAGCAGTTACGGGGCGGACACTGAAGCTTTCTTT. It codes for CASSYGADTEAFF. The J gene is TRBJ1-1, the V gene TRBV6-5; maybe TRBD1 (5 bases). V was cut by 2 bases and J by 3 bases, with 7 bases left in between. This CDR3 has 13 amino acids. The V gene's germline CDR1 is MNHEY and CDR2 SVGAGI.

J is TRBJ2-7 and V is TRBV28; possibly TRBD1 for D (6 bases). Trimming removed 2 bases from V and 1 base from J, with 12 bases in between. The CDR3 loop spans 15 amino acids. Germline V gene lookup returns CDR1 MDHEN and CDR2 SYDVKM. CDR3 region: CASSLVGGQSYEQYF. The DNA of the CDR3 is TGTGCCAGCAGTTTAGTAGGTGGACAGTCCTACGAGCAGTACTTC.

The chain combines TRBV7-2 with TRBJ2-3; D is unclear. V was cut by 2 bases and J by 10 bases, with 22 bases left in between. Germline CDR1 SGHTA, CDR2 FQGNSA. The CDR3 loop spans 16 amino acids. Here the CDR3 DNA reads TGTGCCAGCAGCTTATCGACTCCCACCCTAGAGTTGGCGCAGTATTTT. Its protein is CASSLSTPTLELAQYF.

The chain carries TRBV7-2 and TRBJ1-1, with a tentative D call TRBD1 (5 bases). The CDR3 totals 15 residues. Per the germline V gene, CDR1 is SGHTA and CDR2 is FQGNSA. Trimming removed 5 bases from V and 5 bases from J, with 18 bases in between. The CDR3 DNA follows: TGTGCCAGCAGCCCCACCCCGATTTCAGGGACTGAAGCTTTCTTT. Translating it yields CASSPTPISGTEAFF.

This rearrangement joins TRBV19 to TRBJ2-2; no clear D. Germline V gives CDR1 LNHDA, CDR2 SQIVND (reference sequence). V lost 4 bases, J lost 0 bases, and 9 bases lay in between. CDR3 length: 15 amino acids. This chain's CDR3 is CASSTSVSNTGELFF. In nucleotides, the CDR3 is TGTGCCAGTAGTACTTCCGTGTCGAACACCGGGGAGCTGTTTTTT.

The chain links TRBV30 to TRBJ2-1; the match to TRBD2 covers 8 bases. CDR3 length equals 14 residues. CDR1 is GTSNPN, CDR2 SVGIG, per germline (reference sequence). After removal of 1 base from V and 7 bases from J, the junction contained 6 bases not matched to a gene. The CDR3 loop is CAWSGVAGPNEQFF. CDR3 bases: TGTGCCTGGAGTGGGGTAGCGGGGCCTAATGAGCAGTTCTTC.

This clone was seen just once. The CDR3 spells CSARVFYGYTF. DNA of the CDR3: TGCAGCGCCAGGGTTTTTTATGGCTACACCTTC. The chain is built from TRBV29-1 and TRBJ1-2, with D possibly TRBD1 on 5 matching bases. The V end lost 7 bases, the J end lost 5 bases, and 11 bases lay between the germline ends. This CDR3 has 11 amino acids. CDR1 is SQVTM, CDR2 ANQGSEA, per germline. The whole variable domain, remainder taken from reference TRBV29-1 and TRBJ1-2, is SAVISQKPSRDICQRGTSLTIQCQVDSQVTMMFWYRQQPGQSLTLIATANQGSEATYESGFVIDKFPISRPNLTFSTLTVSNMSPEDSSIYLCSARVFYGYTFGSGTRLTVV.